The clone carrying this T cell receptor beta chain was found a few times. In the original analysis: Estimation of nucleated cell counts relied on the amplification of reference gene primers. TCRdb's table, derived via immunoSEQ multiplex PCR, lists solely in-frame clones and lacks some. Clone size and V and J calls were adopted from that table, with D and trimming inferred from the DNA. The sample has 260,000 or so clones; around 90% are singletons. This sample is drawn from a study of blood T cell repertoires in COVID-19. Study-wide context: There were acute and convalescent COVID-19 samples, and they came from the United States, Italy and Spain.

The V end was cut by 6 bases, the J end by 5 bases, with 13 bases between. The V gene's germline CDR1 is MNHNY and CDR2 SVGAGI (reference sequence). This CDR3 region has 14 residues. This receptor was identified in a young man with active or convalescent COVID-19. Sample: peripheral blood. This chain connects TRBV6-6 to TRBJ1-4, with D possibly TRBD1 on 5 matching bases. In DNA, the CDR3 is TGTGCCAGCAGCCGCGGGACCACCAATGAAAAACTGTTTTTT. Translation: CASSRGTTNEKLFF.